This is a list of T cell receptor beta chains from one sample in a study of beta chain features in type 1 diabetes. Profiled with immunoSEQ multiplex PCR; TCRdb holds only in-frame clones, not every one. The data show about 620,000 clones, less than 20% seen once. The sequencing input was naive CD4+ T cells from blood. The source of these receptors is a man between 18 and 35 years old in good health. The CDR3 runs from the conserved cysteine through the conserved F or W. The order of the fields is CDR3 length, clone size, V gene, D gene, J gene, CDR3 protein, CDR3 DNA. D genes are given only for firm matches. The size field is filled for only some rows; it gives once, few, many or a size class.

>14|.|TRBV7-9|.|TRBJ2-3
CASSLAAPGFTQYF
TGTGCCAGCAGCTTAGCGGCGCCGGGGTTTACGCAGTATTTT
>14|.|TRBV7-2|.|TRBJ1-2
CASSLGRQSYGYTF
TGTGCCAGCAGCTTGGGGCGACAGAGCTATGGCTACACCTTC
>16|few|TRBV14|.|TRBJ2-3
CASSEGLAAHTDTQYF
TGTGCCAGCAGCGAAGGGTTAGCGGCCCACACAGATACGCAGTATTTT
>13|few|TRBV4-2|.|TRBJ2-5
CASSQDRVETQYF
TGTGCCAGCAGCCAAGATCGAGTCGAGACCCAGTACTTC
>13|many|TRBV28|.|TRBJ2-3
CASSLDLLDTQYF
TGTGCCAGCAGTTTAGACTTGCTGGATACGCAGTATTTT
>15|few|TRBV7-9|TRBD1|TRBJ2-3
CASSLEGDRGDTQYF
TGTGCCAGCAGCTTAGAAGGGGACAGGGGAGATACGCAGTATTTT
>15|once|TRBV9|TRBD2|TRBJ2-1
CASSPGTRGYNEQFF
TGTGCCAGCAGCCCCGGGACTAGAGGGTACAATGAGCAGTTCTTC
>16|few|TRBV18|TRBD1|TRBJ1-6
CASSPAPHRGNSPLHF
TGTGCCAGCTCACCTGCCCCTCACAGGGGTAATTCACCCCTCCACTTT
>14|.|TRBV9|.|TRBJ2-7
CASSVGEDSYEQYF
TGTGCCAGCAGCGTAGGTGAAGATTCCTACGAGCAGTACTTC
>15|.|TRBV6-5|.|TRBJ1-5
CASSLEGPSNQPQHF
TGTGCCAGCAGTCTCGAAGGACCTAGCAATCAGCCCCAGCATTTT
>14|.|TRBV29-1|TRBD1|TRBJ2-7
CSVEDRTGGYEQYF
TGCAGCGTTGAGGACCGGACAGGGGGCTACGAGCAGTACTTC
>15|.|TRBV5-1|.|TRBJ1-3
CASSSNTHSGNTIYF
TGCGCCAGCAGCTCTAATACCCACTCTGGAAACACCATATATTTT